A selection of T cell receptor beta chains follows, all from one sample in a study of control samples from healthy donors and cancer patients. The assay was immunoSEQ multiplex PCR, and TCRdb's table has in-frame clones only and misses some. The data hold approximately 100,000 clones, with about nine tenths observed a single time. The sample was blood. The receptor set was obtained from a man aged 30 to 39 in good health. Each CDR3 is given with its conserved first and last residue. The D gene is left open where the match is weak. Some rows have no size entry. The others give once, few or many, or a class for an expanded clone.

j_call,d_call,v_call,cdr3_length,clone_size,cdr3_aa,cdr3_nt
TRBJ2-2,TRBD2,TRBV27,15,NA,CASSLSTSPTGELFF,TGTGCCAGCAGTTTATCGACTAGCCCGACCGGGGAGCTGTTTTTT
TRBJ2-1,TRBD2,TRBV7-9,15,few,CASRLAGEHYNEQFF,TGTGCCAGCAGGTTAGCGGGGGAGCACTACAATGAGCAGTTCTTC
TRBJ1-5,TRBD1,TRBV6-5,15,NA,CASSVGQISNQPQHF,TGTGCCAGCAGCGTGGGACAGATTAGCAATCAGCCCCAGCATTTT
TRBJ2-7,TRBD1,TRBV4-1,15,few,CASSHPGQGAYEQYF,TGCGCCAGCAGCCACCCAGGACAGGGGGCTTACGAGCAGTACTTC
TRBJ2-1,NA,TRBV11-2,16,NA,CASSLYRGGFDNEQFF,TGTGCCAGCAGCTTATACCGGGGCGGGTTCGACAATGAGCAGTTCTTC
TRBJ2-3,NA,TRBV10-3,16,once,CAISAFWGVGADTQYF,TGTGCCATCAGCGCTTTTTGGGGGGTGGGGGCAGATACGCAGTATTTT
TRBJ2-2,NA,TRBV9,12,NA,CASSPSTGELFF,TGTGCCAGCAGCCCAAGCACCGGGGAGCTGTTTTTT
TRBJ2-5,TRBD2,TRBV9,15,NA,CASSVGSSGVETQYF,TGTGCCAGCAGCGTAGGAAGTAGCGGGGTAGAGACCCAGTACTTC
TRBJ2-1,TRBD1,TRBV2,16,NA,CASSEVEGQGANEQFF,TGTGCCAGCAGTGAAGTTGAGGGACAGGGGGCGAATGAGCAGTTCTTC
TRBJ2-3,TRBD2,TRBV7-2,16,NA,CASSLVGRGGADTQYF,TGTGCCAGCAGCTTAGTAGGGCGGGGGGGCGCAGATACGCAGTATTTT
TRBJ2-1,TRBD1,TRBV5-5,13,NA,CASSPDRGHEQFF,TGTGCCAGCAGCCCGGACAGGGGACATGAGCAGTTCTTC
TRBJ2-1,TRBD1,TRBV5-8,15,NA,CASSIQGARGNEQFF,TGTGCCAGCAGCATACAGGGGGCTCGGGGAAATGAGCAGTTCTTC
TRBJ2-5,NA,TRBV20-1,12,NA,CSASNRQETQYF,TGCAGTGCTAGTAACAGACAAGAGACCCAGTACTTC
TRBJ2-5,NA,TRBV5-3,12,NA,CARSLEKDSQYF,TGTGCCAGAAGCTTGGAAAAGGACTCCCAGTACTTC
TRBJ1-1,NA,TRBV6-4,15,NA,CASSDSAFPNTEAFF,TGTGCCAGCAGTGACTCAGCATTCCCGAACACTGAAGCTTTCTTT
TRBJ1-1,NA,TRBV6-1,13,NA,CASSEYEERRAFF,TGTGCCAGCAGTGAATACGAGGAGCGGCGGGCTTTCTTT
TRBJ1-3,NA,TRBV11-2,16,NA,CASSPVGIWGGNTIYF,TGTGCCAGCAGCCCAGTCGGGATCTGGGGAGGAAACACCATATATTTT
TRBJ2-1,NA,TRBV10-3,13,NA,CAISVRGPNEQFF,TGTGCCATCAGTGTAAGGGGCCCCAATGAGCAGTTCTTC
TRBJ2-2,NA,TRBV7-9,17,NA,CASSLAQGGYWTGELFF,TGTGCCAGCAGCTTAGCGCAAGGGGGTTATTGGACCGGGGAGCTGTTTTTT